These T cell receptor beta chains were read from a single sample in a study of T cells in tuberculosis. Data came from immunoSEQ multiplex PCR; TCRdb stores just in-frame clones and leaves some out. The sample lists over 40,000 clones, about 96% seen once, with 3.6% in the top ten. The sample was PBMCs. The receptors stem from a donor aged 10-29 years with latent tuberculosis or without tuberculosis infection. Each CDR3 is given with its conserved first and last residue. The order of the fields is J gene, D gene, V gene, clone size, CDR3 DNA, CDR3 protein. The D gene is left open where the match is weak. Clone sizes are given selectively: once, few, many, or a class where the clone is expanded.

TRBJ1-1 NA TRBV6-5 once TGTGCCAGCACCACGGACAGCTTGAACACTGAAGCTTTCTTT CASTTDSLNTEAFF
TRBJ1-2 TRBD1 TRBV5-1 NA TGCGCCAGCAGCGGGGACAGCTTGGGAAGCTATGGCTACACCTTC CASSGDSLGSYGYTF
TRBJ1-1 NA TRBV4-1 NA TGCGCCAGCAGCCAAAGAGCCGATGAAGCTTTCTTT CASSQRADEAFF
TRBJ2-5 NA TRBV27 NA TGTGCCAGCAGTTTAGAGATAGGAGCCGACGTGGAGACCCAGTACTTC CASSLEIGADVETQYF
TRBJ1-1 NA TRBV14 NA TGTGCCAGCAGCCAAGATTTGGGCAGGGCCAACACTGAAGCTTTCTTT CASSQDLGRANTEAFF
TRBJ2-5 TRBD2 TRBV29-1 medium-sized TGCAGCGTTTTCGGACTAGCTACGGAGACCCAGTACTTC CSVFGLATETQYF
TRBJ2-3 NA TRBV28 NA TGTGCCAGCAGTTTGGGTACAGTGACGAGATCCTCTAGCACAGATACGCAGTATTTT CASSLGTVTRSSSTDTQYF
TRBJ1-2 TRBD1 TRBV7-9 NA TGTGCCAGCAGCTTAGCAGCACAGGGGGTAGGCTACACCTTC CASSLAAQGVGYTF
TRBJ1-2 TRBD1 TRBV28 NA TGTGCCAGTATAAAACCTACTCGACAGGGACGAAACTATGGCTACACCTTC CASIKPTRQGRNYGYTF
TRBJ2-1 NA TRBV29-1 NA TGCAGCGCCCAAAACAGGGAAGTCAGCTACAATGAGCAGTTCTTC CSAQNREVSYNEQFF
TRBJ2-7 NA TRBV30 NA TGTGCCTGGAAAATTAAAGGGGCCTACGAGCAGTACTTC CAWKIKGAYEQYF
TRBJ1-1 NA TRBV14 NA TGTGCCAGCAGCCAAGTTTGGGGACATAAGAACACTGAAGCTTTCTTT CASSQVWGHKNTEAFF
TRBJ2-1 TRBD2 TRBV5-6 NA TGTGCCAGCAGCACATTACTAGCGGCCCAATACAATGAGCAGTTCTTC CASSTLLAAQYNEQFF
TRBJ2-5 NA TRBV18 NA TGTGCCAGCTCACCCTTCTTCGGGGAGACCCAGTACTTC CASSPFFGETQYF
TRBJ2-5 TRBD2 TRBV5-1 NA TGCGCCAGCAGCTTGAGAGCGGGGGGGCAGGAGACCCAGTACTTC CASSLRAGGQETQYF
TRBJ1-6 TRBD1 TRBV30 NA TGTGCCTGGAGTGTCGGGACAGGGAATTCACCCCTCCACTTT CAWSVGTGNSPLHF
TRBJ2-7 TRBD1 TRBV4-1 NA TGCGCCAGCAGCCAAGCCGGGACAGGGGGCTACGAGCAGTACTTC CASSQAGTGGYEQYF
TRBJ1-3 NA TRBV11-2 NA TGTGCCAGCAGTAAACTTGGAAACACCATATATTTT CASSKLGNTIYF
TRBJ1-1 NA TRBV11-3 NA TGTGCCAGCAGCTTAGTCGGGAGTGCTGAAGCTTTCTTT CASSLVGSAEAFF
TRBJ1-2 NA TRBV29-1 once TGCAGCGTTGTATCCCGGGGGGGAAAAAATGGCTACACCTTC CSVVSRGGKNGYTF
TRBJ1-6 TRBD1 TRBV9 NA TGTGCCAGCAGCGCCCAGACAGGGGGCGCGGGTTCACCCCTCCACTTT CASSAQTGGAGSPLHF
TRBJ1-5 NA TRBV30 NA TGTGCCTGGAGTGAAGGCTTGGGGACTGAGCCCCAGCATTTT CAWSEGLGTEPQHF
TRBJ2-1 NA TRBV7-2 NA TGTGCCAGCAGCTTAGTCGGGGGAAACAATGAGCAGTTCTTC CASSLVGGNNEQFF
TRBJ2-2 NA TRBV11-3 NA TGTGCCAGCAGCCCTGCGCTTTCGAACACCGGGGAGCTGTTTTTT CASSPALSNTGELFF
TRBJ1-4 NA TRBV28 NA TGTGCCAGCAGTAGCCGACAGTTTGCAACTAATGAAAAACTGTTTTTT CASSSRQFATNEKLFF
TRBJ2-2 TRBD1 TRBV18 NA TGTGCCAGCTCATCAGAGGAACAGGGGGTCTCCGGGGAGCTGTTTTTT CASSSEEQGVSGELFF
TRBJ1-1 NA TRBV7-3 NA TGTGCCAGCAGCTTAAGCGGACAGTTGAACACTGAAGCTTTCTTT CASSLSGQLNTEAFF
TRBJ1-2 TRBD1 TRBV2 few TGTGCCAGCAGTGAACAGGGGGGAGGCTATGGCTACACCTTC CASSEQGGGYGYTF
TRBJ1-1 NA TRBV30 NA TGTGCCTGGAGTACGGGTCAGGGGCCGATAAATGAAGCTTTCTTT CAWSTGQGPINEAFF
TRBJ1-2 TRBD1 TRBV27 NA TGTGCCAGCAGCTCCGGGACAGGGGGATTGAACTATGGCTACACCTTC CASSSGTGGLNYGYTF
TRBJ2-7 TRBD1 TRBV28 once TGTGCCTGGCGAGCCGGGACAGGCTCCTACGAGCAGTACTTC CAWRAGTGSYEQYF
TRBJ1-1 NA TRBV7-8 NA TGTGCCAGCAGCCGGACAGTGATGAACACTGAAGCTTTCTTT CASSRTVMNTEAFF
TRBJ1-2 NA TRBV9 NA TGTGCCAGCAGCACCCGGGGGGGAGGCTACACCTTC CASSTRGGGYTF
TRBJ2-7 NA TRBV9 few TGTGCCAGCAGCGTAAGTTGGAGGGCGGGAGAGCAGTACTTC CASSVSWRAGEQYF
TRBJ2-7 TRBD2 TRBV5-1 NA TGCGCCAGTAGACTAGCGGGGGACCACTACGAGCAGTACTTC CASRLAGDHYEQYF